This is a list of T cell receptor beta chains from one sample in a study of regulatory T cells in long-lasting Graves disease. Via MiXCR, TCRdb re-called the multiplex PCR reads, giving one row per CDR3 protein. Among approximately 400,000 distinct CDR3 sequences, about 16% were seen once, and the ten largest hold 15% to 20%. These sequences were also reported in another study, on T cells in Graves' hyperthyroidism and ophthalmopathy.

The material sequenced was peripheral blood mononuclear cells (PBMCs), taken at new diagnosis, from a patient treated with antithyroid drugs. These receptors all come from a woman aged 25 to 45 with Graves disease. CDR3s include the opening cysteine and the closing phenylalanine or tryptophan. A D gene is named only where the DNA matches it firmly. Part of the rows lack a size; the others show once, few, many or a class for expanded clones.

j_call d_call v_call clone_size cdr3_nt cdr3_aa
TRBJ2-3 TRBD2 TRBV5-1 once TGCGCCAGCAGCTTGGAACCCGCGACTAGCGGGAGGGCGGGTACGCAGTATTTT CASSLEPATSGRAGTQYF
TRBJ2-1 NA TRBV28 many TGTGCCAGCAGTGATGTGCGGGATCCAAACAATGAGCAGTTCTTC CASSDVRDPNNEQFF
TRBJ1-1 NA TRBV14 many TGTGCCAGCAGCCAAGCTATGAACACTGAAGCTTTCTTT CASSQAMNTEAFF
TRBJ2-7 NA TRBV2 many TGTGCCAGCAGTGAGAGGCAGGGAATCTACGAGCAGTACTTC CASSERQGIYEQYF
TRBJ2-7 TRBD1 TRBV5-1 many TGTGCCAGCAGCTTGTCGCGCAGGGGGACCTACGAGCAGTACTTC CASSLSRRGTYEQYF
TRBJ2-1 NA TRBV7-2 NA TGTGCCAGCAGCTTAAACCCCGGACTGGCGGTAAGGCGGTACAATGAGCAGTTCTTC CASSLNPGLAVRRYNEQFF
TRBJ1-5 NA TRBV6-2/TRBV6-3 many TGTGCCAGCAGTTACAGGGTCGGCAATCAGCCCCAGCATTTT CASSYRVGNQPQHF
TRBJ1-2 NA TRBV20-1 many TGCAGTGCTAGAGATCCCTCGACAGCTAACTATGGCTACACCTTC CSARDPSTANYGYTF
TRBJ2-2 NA TRBV28 NA TGTGCCAGCATTGGAGGAGTACTTGACACCGGGGAGCTGTTTTTT CASIGGVLDTGELFF
TRBJ2-1 TRBD2 TRBV9 few TGTGCCAGCAGCGGGGCGTCGGGAGGGACCCATTCCTACAATGAGCAGTTCTTC CASSGASGGTHSYNEQFF
TRBJ2-3 NA TRBV12-3/TRBV12-4 NA TGTGCCAGCAGTCCGACTTGGTTTAGAGATACGCAGTATTTT CASSPTWFRDTQYF
TRBJ2-3 NA TRBV5-8 many TGTGCCAGCAGCTTTCGATTTCGGACAGATACGCAGTATTTT CASSFRFRTDTQYF
TRBJ2-7 TRBD1 TRBV4-1 many TGCGCCAGCAGCCAAGAAGGCAGGGGGAGCTACGAGCAGTACTTC CASSQEGRGSYEQYF
TRBJ2-7 NA TRBV9 NA TGTGCCAGCAGCATCTCCCCGAACGGCGAGCAGTACTTC CASSISPNGEQYF
TRBJ2-7 TRBD2 TRBV29-1 many TGCAGCGCGGGAGGCGACTCCTACGAGCAGTACTTC CSAGGDSYEQYF
TRBJ2-1 TRBD2 TRBV11-2 few TGTGCCAGCAGCTTACCGGGACTAGCGCCCTACAATGAGCAGTTCTTC CASSLPGLAPYNEQFF
TRBJ1-6 TRBD1 TRBV13 many TGTGCCAGCAGGAAACAGGGGGCAATCTATAATTCACCCCTCCACTTT CASRKQGAIYNSPLHF
TRBJ1-1 NA TRBV5-4 many TGTGCCAGCGTAAGCACCACAGGTGGTCGGAACACTGAAGCTTTCTTT CASVSTTGGRNTEAFF
TRBJ2-3 TRBD2 TRBV20-1 NA TGCAGTGCTAGGCCGGGACTAGCGTATACCGCTAGCACAGATACGCAGTATTTT CSARPGLAYTASTDTQYF
TRBJ2-7 NA TRBV6-5 many TGTGCCAGCAGTTCCACACTATTGTCACGCTACGAGCAGTACTTC CASSSTLLSRYEQYF
TRBJ2-5 NA TRBV28 many TGTGCCAGCAGAGACTTGACAGGATCCCAAGAGACCCAGTACTTC CASRDLTGSQETQYF
TRBJ2-3 TRBD2 TRBV24-1 many TGTGCCACCAGTGACTCACTAGCGCGAACAGATACGCAGTATTTT CATSDSLARTDTQYF
TRBJ2-2 NA TRBV29-1 few TGCAGCGTTGAAGTTCGGGAGTGGGTCGGGGAGCTGTTTTTT CSVEVREWVGELFF
TRBJ2-3 TRBD2 TRBV19 few TGTGCCAGTAGTATCGGACTAGCGGGAGCCGAGGCCGGCAAAACAGATACGCAGTATTTT CASSIGLAGAEAGKTDTQYF
TRBJ2-3 TRBD2 TRBV5-1 few TGCGCCAGCAGCCCCCGGACTAGCGGAGAGGGAACAGATACGCAGTATTTT CASSPRTSGEGTDTQYF
TRBJ2-3 TRBD2 TRBV7-2 few TGTGCCAGCAGTGCGGGGGGTTTGACAGATACGCAGTATTTT CASSAGGLTDTQYF
TRBJ1-1 NA TRBV11-3 many TGTGCCAGCAGCTTAGGCCAGGCCGCCACTGAAGCTTTCTTT CASSLGQAATEAFF
TRBJ2-3 NA TRBV7-9 few TGTGCCAGCAGCTGGGTGGGTTTCTCAGATACGCAGTATTTT CASSWVGFSDTQYF
TRBJ2-5 NA TRBV19 NA TGTGCCAGTAGTATAGTGGACGGAGCCCGGGAGACCCAGTACTTC CASSIVDGARETQYF